The 15 T cell receptor beta chains below all came from one sample that was sequenced in a study of vaccination and CD4 T cells after COVID-19. Sequenced with the Oncomine TCR Beta short-read assay was DNA taken from cultured CD4+ T cells. One entry per CDR3 protein, called by TCRdb with MiXCR from the PCR reads. The sample has 10,000 to 15,000 distinct CDR3 sequences; roughly 48% are singletons. Antigens of these TCRs are unknown. This sample's treatment: approximately 9-day PBMC culture with coronavirus spike peptide pools or control peptides (ViraFEST assay). Material for sequencing was CD4+ T cells from blood, cultured in vitro. These receptors were collected from a human donor who had recovered from COVID-19.

The sample holds a few counts of this clonotype. The V and J genes are TRBV20-1 and TRBJ1-3, with D perhaps TRBD1 (5 bases). This CDR3 is built from 15 residues. V lost 1 base and J 4 bases, leaving 14 bases between the germline ends. Germline CDR1 reads DFQATT; CDR2 reads SNEGSKA (reference sequence). The CDR3 is CSARATGNLGNTIYF. The CDR3 nucleotides are TGCAGTGCTAGAGCTACAGGAAACCTCGGAAACACCATATATTTT.

This clonotype occurred a few times. This rearrangement joins TRBV20-1 to TRBJ1-2; 8 bases agree with TRBD1. The length of the CDR3 is 16 residues. The V segment lost 1 base and the J segment 2 bases; nucleotides outside the gene matches: 9. From germline, CDR1 is DFQATT and CDR2 SNEGSKA (reference sequence). CDR3 sequence (DNA): TGCAGTGCTAGAGCCCGACAGGGGACGCTGAACTATGGCTACACCTTC. Its protein product is CSARARQGTLNYGYTF.

The V and J genes are TRBV20-1 and TRBJ1-2; tentative D call: TRBD1 (5 bases). The CDR3 covers 14 residues. Looked up from germline, CDR1 is DFQATT and CDR2 is SNEGSKA (reference sequence). V gave up 0 bases and J gave up 6 bases, with 14 bases separating them. CDR3 region: CSARDPQGRDGYTF. CDR3 bases: TGCAGTGCTAGAGATCCCCAGGGCCGAGATGGCTACACCTTC.

The V and J genes are TRBV5-6 and TRBJ2-6; 7 bases map to TRBD1. The CDR3 length is 16 residues. V lost 0 bases to trimming and J lost 4 bases; unmatched junction nucleotides: 4. Germline V gives CDR1 SGHDT, CDR2 YYEEEE. The CDR3: CASSLVTGSGANVLTF. The DNA for the CDR3 is TGTGCCAGCAGCTTGGTGACAGGGTCCGGGGCCAACGTCCTGACTTTC.

This clonotype was seen a handful of times. The rearrangement joins TRBV20-1 to TRBJ2-2; 12 bases fit TRBD2. Per germline, CDR1 DFQATT and CDR2 SNEGSKA (reference sequence). The CDR3 totals 17 residues. With 6 bases clipped from V and 7 bases from J, the junction kept 15 bases outside the gene matches. CDR3 sequence (DNA): TGCAGTGCCTCCGGCCTACTAGCGGGAGGTTCGAACGGGGAGCTGTTTTTT. This gives the protein CSASGLLAGGSNGELFF.

The chain carries TRBV27 and TRBJ2-2; 8 bases agree with TRBD2. Trimming removed 7 bases from V and 4 bases from J; junction bases left unmatched: 8. Germline CDR1 and CDR2: MNHEY and SMNVEV (reference sequence). The CDR3 sequence is 15 residues long. For the CDR3, the DNA is TGTGCCAGCACCACCAGCGGGAGAGGCACCGGGGAGCTGTTTTTT. It translates to CASTTSGRGTGELFF.

The chain has TRBV5-6 and TRBJ1-2, with D uncertain. The CDR3 consists of 15 residues. Germline loops: CDR1 SGHDT, CDR2 YYEEEE. Trimming removed 2 bases from V and 8 bases from J, with 19 bases in between. CDR3 protein: CASSFSGSARGGYTF. The CDR3 region has the DNA TGTGCCAGCAGCTTCTCCGGGTCAGCAAGAGGAGGCTACACCTTC. The variable domain in full, completed from reference TRBV5-6 and TRBJ1-2, reads DAGVTQSPTHLIKTRGQQVTLRCSPKSGHDTVSWYQQALGQGPQFIFQYYEEEERQRGNFPDRFSGHQFPNYSSELNVNALLLGDSALYLCASSFSGSARGGYTFGSGTRLTVV.

The chain links TRBV7-2 to TRBJ2-2; no reliable D call. V shed 8 bases and J shed 2 bases, with 18 bases lying between them. The germline gives CDR1 SGHTA, CDR2 FQGNSA. CDR3 length: 16 residues. The CDR3 loop reads CASSISPAGNTGELFF. The CDR3 DNA follows: TGTGCCAGCTCCATCTCGCCGGCAGGAAACACCGGGGAGCTGTTTTTT.

The genes are TRBV20-1 and TRBJ1-5; D gene ambiguous. Trimming took 6 bases from V and 1 from J, leaving 16 bases between them. CDR3 length equals 15 residues. Germline V gene sequence: CDR1 DFQATT, CDR2 SNEGSKA (reference sequence). CDR3 sequence (DNA): TGCAGTGCAACCCGGTGGCAGGAAAGCAATCAGCCCCAGCATTTT. This gives the protein CSATRWQESNQPQHF.

The chain has TRBV6-4 and TRBJ2-3; 9 bases line up with TRBD2. The CDR3 is 15 residues long. V dropped 3 bases and J dropped 0; count of bases not matched to a gene: 1. Germline V CDR1 and CDR2: MRHNA, SNTAGT. CDR3 sequence reads: CASSESGGSTDTQYF. Written as DNA, the CDR3 is TGTGCCAGCAGTGAAAGCGGGGGGAGCACAGATACGCAGTATTTT.

The rearrangement links TRBV6-4 to TRBJ2-2; TRBD1 aligns across 11 bases. Germline trimming cut 3 bases from V and 3 bases from J; bases unmatched to any gene: 0. Germline V lookup: CDR1 MRHNA, CDR2 SNTAGT. This CDR3 has 15 residues. The CDR3 reads CASSEGQGDTGELFF. The CDR3 region has the DNA TGTGCCAGCAGTGAGGGACAGGGGGACACCGGGGAGCTGTTTTTT.

This chain links TRBV6-2 or TRBV6-3 with TRBJ1-4; D is undetermined. V dropped 7 bases and J dropped 12 bases, with 18 bases sitting between them. The CDR3 spans 13 residues. Germline V gives CDR1 MNHEY, CDR2 SVGEGT. CDR3 in amino acids: CASKKEPSEELFF. The DNA for the CDR3 is TGTGCCAGCAAGAAAGAGCCCTCCGAGGAACTGTTTTTT.

In the case of this clonotype: At one end the junction does not follow the germline gene, possibly because of a read error. The chain joins TRBV5-3 to TRBJ1-2, with D perhaps TRBD1 (5 bases). TRBV5-3 is assigned to the ORF class and has an uncertain function. This CDR3 spans 15 amino acids. The CDR3 DNA reads as TGTGCCAGCAGCTTGGCACAGGTTCGCCTCTATGGCTACACCTTC. Amino acid sequence: CASSLAQVRLYGYTF.

The sample holds a few counts of this clonotype. The J gene is TRBJ2-3, the V gene TRBV6-5; TRBD2 matches 7 bases. The CDR3 loop spans 15 amino acids. CDR1 is MNHEY, CDR2 SVGAGI, per germline. With 4 bases clipped from V and 4 bases from J, the junction kept 8 bases outside the gene matches. The DNA for the CDR3 is TGTGCCAGCAGTTCTAGCGGTTCAACTTCAGATACGCAGTATTTT. Its translation is CASSSSGSTSDTQYF.

The V call is TRBV18, the J call TRBJ2-3, with no clear D. Germline CDR1 KGHSH, CDR2 LQKENI. V gave up 2 bases and J gave up 5 bases, with 8 bases separating them. There are 13 residues in the CDR3. The CDR3 is CASSPGSEDTQYF. CDR3 DNA: TGTGCCAGCTCACCAGGCTCCGAAGATACGCAGTATTTT.